Reported below is one T cell receptor beta chain. Germline V lookup: CDR1 LGHNA, CDR2 YSLEER. The CDR3 is 14 amino acids. V lost 3 bases and J lost 2, with 11 bases in between. These data come from a study of blood T cell repertoires in COVID-19. As for the study in general: Collection of acute and convalescent COVID-19 samples took place in the United States, Italy and Spain. PBMCs, B-cell-depleted T cells, or T cells were the source of the cDNA or gDNA that made up the material.

Here immunoSEQ multiplex PCR was the method, and the copy in TCRdb shows in-frame clones only, minus some. The table lists more than 110,000 clones, roughly 89% of them singletons. This clonotype originated in a woman between 40 and 55 years old with acute or convalescent COVID-19. Sequencing used peripheral blood. The V call is TRBV4-3, the J call TRBJ2-7; tentative D call: TRBD1 (5 bases). The CDR3 nucleotides read TGCGCCAGCAGCCATTCTCAGGGAACCTACGAGCAGTACTTC. The encoded protein is CASSHSQGTYEQYF.